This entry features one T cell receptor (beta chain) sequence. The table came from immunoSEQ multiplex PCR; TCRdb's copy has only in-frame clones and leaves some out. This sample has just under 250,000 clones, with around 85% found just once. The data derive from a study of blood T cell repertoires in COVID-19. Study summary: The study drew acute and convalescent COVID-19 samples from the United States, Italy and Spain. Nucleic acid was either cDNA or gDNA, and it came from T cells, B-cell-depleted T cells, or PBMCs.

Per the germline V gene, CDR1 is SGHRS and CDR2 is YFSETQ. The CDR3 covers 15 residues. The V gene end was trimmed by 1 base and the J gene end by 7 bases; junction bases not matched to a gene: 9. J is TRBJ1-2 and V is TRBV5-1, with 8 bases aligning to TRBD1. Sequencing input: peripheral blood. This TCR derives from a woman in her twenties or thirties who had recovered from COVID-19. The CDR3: CASSLNPTGGIGYTF. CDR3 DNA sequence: TGCGCCAGCAGCTTGAATCCAACAGGGGGGATTGGCTACACCTTC.